This record covers a single T cell receptor beta chain. The antigen is unknown. This sample was included in a study of T cells after posttransplantation cyclophosphamide. Sequencing was performed with immunoSEQ multiplex PCR; in TCRdb, only in-frame clones are kept and a portion is missing. The sample yields 3,000 to 4,000 clones, around 62% seen once. Whole-study findings and limits: Recipient CMV seropositivity and CMV reactivation strongly tracked TRB clonality. Blood and skin or GI T cell repertoires showed limited TRB overlap.

V dropped 3 bases and J dropped 1 base, with 18 bases sitting between them. This CDR3 comprises 17 residues. The germline CDR1 and CDR2 sequences are LNHNV and YYDKDF (reference sequence). The specimen was memory CD8+ T cells sorted from blood. This receptor was identified in a man under 40 in good health and a related stem cell transplant donor. The chain joins TRBV15 to TRBJ2-5, with D possibly matching TRBD2 (7 bases). Written as DNA, the CDR3 is TGTGCCACCAGCAGCGCTGGGGGGGGCGTACGCCAAGAGACCCAGTACTTC. It translates to CATSSAGGGVRQETQYF. Drawing the rest from reference TRBV15 and TRBJ2-5, the complete variable domain is DAMVIQNPRYQVTQFGKPVTLSCSQTLNHNVMYWYQQKSSQAPKLLFHYYDKDFNNEADTPDNFQSRRPNTSFCFLDIRSPGLGDTAMYLCATSSAGGGVRQETQYFGPGTRLLVL.